The next 4 T cell receptor beta chains were all read from a single sample in a study of cytomegalovirus exposure and HLA in healthy donors. The PCR had 60 Vbeta and 13 Jbeta primers. Sequencing used immunoSEQ multiplex PCR; TCRdb keeps in-frame clones, though not all of them. The sample consists of about 120,000 clones, roughly 82% of them appearing once. Sequencing was done on a sample of PBMCs. The receptor set was obtained from a woman aged 40 to 50 in good health and CMV-seropositive.

The chain carries TRBV7-2 and TRBJ1-4; 8 bases align to TRBD1. Trimming took 6 bases from V and 5 from J; bases not matched to a gene: 5. The CDR3 consists of 14 residues. The germline V gene has CDR1 SGHTA and CDR2 FQGNSA. CDR3 sequence: CASRQTGGNEKLFF. The DNA of the CDR3 is TGTGCCAGCAGACAAACAGGGGGAAATGAAAAACTGTTTTTT.

The chain uses TRBV6-5 and TRBJ1-2; tentative D call: TRBD1 (5 bases). Germline V gives CDR1 MNHEY, CDR2 SVGAGI. The V end was cut by 2 bases, the J end by 4 bases, with 11 bases between. The CDR3 has 14 amino acids. CDR3 sequence (DNA): TGTGCCAGCAGTTACGGGGCAGGAAGCTATGGCTACACCTTC. Translated: CASSYGAGSYGYTF.

The V and J genes are TRBV7-3 and TRBJ2-5; maybe TRBD1 (7 bases). The germline gives CDR1 SGHTA, CDR2 FQGTGA. Trimming removed 3 bases from V and 7 bases from J, with 21 bases in between. The CDR3 runs 16 residues. The CDR3, as DNA: TGTGCCAGCAGCTTGACTGCTTCCACAGGGGAGGTGACCCAGTACTTC. It translates to CASSLTASTGEVTQYF.

The J gene is TRBJ2-1, the V gene TRBV28; D not resolved. The V gene lost 6 bases and the J gene lost 1 base, with 10 bases spanning the gap. The CDR3 runs 14 residues. Germline V gene sequence: CDR1 MDHEN, CDR2 SYDVKM. CDR3 coding DNA: TGTGCCAGCAGATCGCAGTATTCCTACAATGAGCAGTTCTTC. Translated: CASRSQYSYNEQFF.